This TCR beta chain was retrieved from a study of cytomegalovirus exposure and HLA in healthy donors. On this clone: No antigen is known for it.

Findings and limits, study-wide: Earlier results showed most TCR beta V segments being productive about 87% or about 30% of the time.

In the PCR, 60 Vbeta and 13 Jbeta primers were used. Produced via immunoSEQ multiplex PCR; TCRdb's table is partial and in-frame only. This sample has tens of thousands of clones, with roughly 82% found just once. CDR1 and CDR2 (germline): KGHSH, LQKENI. The CDR3 contains 14 residues. The V gene lost 4 bases and the J gene lost 2 bases, with 9 bases spanning the gap. The receptor comes from a male donor in good health and CMV-seropositive. J is TRBJ1-5 and V is TRBV18; D is perhaps TRBD1 (5 bases). Input material: PBMCs. This CDR3 is CASSQDTGNQPQHF. The CDR3 nucleotides read TGTGCCAGCTCACAGGACACGGGCAATCAGCCCCAGCATTTT.